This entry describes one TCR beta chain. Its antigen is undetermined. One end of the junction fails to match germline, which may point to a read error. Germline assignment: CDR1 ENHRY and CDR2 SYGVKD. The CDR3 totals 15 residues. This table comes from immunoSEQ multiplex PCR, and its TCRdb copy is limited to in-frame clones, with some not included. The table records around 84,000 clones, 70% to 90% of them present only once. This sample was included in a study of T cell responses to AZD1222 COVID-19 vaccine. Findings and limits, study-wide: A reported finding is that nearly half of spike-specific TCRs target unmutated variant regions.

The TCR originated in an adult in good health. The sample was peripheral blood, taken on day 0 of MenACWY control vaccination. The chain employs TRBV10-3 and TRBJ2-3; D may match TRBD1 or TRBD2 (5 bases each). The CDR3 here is CAVRAGSLSTDTQYF. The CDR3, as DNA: TGTGCCGTCAGGGCGGGTAGCCTTAGCACAGATACGCAGTATTTT.